Listed below are T cell receptor beta chains from one sample, sequenced in a study of early T cells in non-severe SARS-CoV-2 infection. TCRdb itself ran the 5' RACE reads through MiXCR, one entry per CDR3 protein. The sample holds more than 95,000 distinct CDR3 sequences, more than 9.5% seen once. The source material was whole blood, sampled at baseline. Receptors were obtained from an adult who was a healthcare worker with PCR-confirmed SARS-CoV-2 infection or an uninfected control (not recorded which). The CDR3 runs from the conserved cysteine through the conserved F or W. D genes are given only for firm matches. Part of the rows lack a size; the others show once, few, many or a class for expanded clones.

j_call clone_size d_call v_call cdr3_aa cdr3_nt
TRBJ2-3 few TRBD2 TRBV15 CATSSRGLAGVDTQYF TGTGCCACCAGCAGCCGCGGACTAGCGGGAGTAGATACGCAGTATTTT
TRBJ2-3 few TRBD2 TRBV20-1 CSARAGGGTQYF TGCAGCGCAAGAGCGGGAGGGGGAACGCAGTATTTT
TRBJ2-4 - TRBD2 TRBV4-2 CASSPPGLAENIQYF TGTGCCAGCAGCCCACCAGGACTAGCGGAAAACATTCAGTACTTC
TRBJ2-5 - - TRBV12-3/TRBV12-4 CASRRTRILQETQYF TGTGCCAGCAGGCGGACTCGTATCCTTCAAGAGACCCAGTACTTC
TRBJ1-1 few - TRBV3-1 CASSHRGTNTEAFF TGTGCCAGCAGCCACCGCGGGACCAACACTGAAGCTTTCTTT
TRBJ1-1 - - TRBV29-1 CSVSPRGNTEAFF TGCAGCGTTTCCCCCAGGGGGAACACTGAAGCTTTCTTT
TRBJ2-1 - - TRBV9 CASSVGLEGRNEQFF TGTGCCAGCAGCGTAGGGCTAGAGGGTAGAAATGAGCAGTTCTTC
TRBJ1-1 - - TRBV7-2 CASSTDSFNTEAFF TGTGCCAGCAGCACGGACAGTTTCAACACTGAAGCTTTCTTT
TRBJ2-7 few - TRBV20-1 CSAIRLEGVYEQYF TGCAGTGCTATAAGGCTGGAGGGCGTCTACGAGCAGTACTTC
TRBJ1-5 many - TRBV19 CASSIDGRVNQPQHF TGTGCCAGTAGTATAGACGGACGGGTCAATCAGCCCCAGCATTTT
TRBJ1-1 many - TRBV14 CASSQFPVTEAFF TGTGCCAGCAGCCAATTTCCCGTCACTGAAGCTTTCTTT
TRBJ2-1 few TRBD2 TRBV11-3 CVSSLGLAGKYEQFF TGTGTCAGCAGCTTAGGGCTAGCGGGAAAGTATGAGCAGTTCTTC
TRBJ2-1 few - TRBV11-2 CASVRDGQRNEQFF TGTGCCAGCGTTCGGGACGGCCAACGGAATGAGCAGTTCTTC
TRBJ2-1 - TRBD1 TRBV29-1 CSADRGSDEQFF TGCAGCGCCGACAGGGGGAGCGATGAGCAGTTCTTC